The 27 T cell receptor beta chains listed next were all sequenced from one sample in a study of graft-versus-host responses after intestinal transplantation. Antigens of these TCRs are unknown. Produced via immunoSEQ multiplex PCR; TCRdb's table is partial and in-frame only. The repertoire holds 75,000 to 100,000 clones, with 91% as singletons. This sample comprised unstimulated CD4+ T cells sorted from spleen or lymph node cells, obtained before transplant. Receptor source: a human donor who was the organ donor for an intestinal transplant.

This chain links TRBV28 with TRBJ2-7; weak D call: TRBD1 (6 bases). Trimming shortened V by 6 bases and J by 3 bases, and 12 bases separated the two germline ends. From germline, CDR1 is MDHEN and CDR2 SYDVKM. The CDR3 sequence is 13 residues long. The CDR3 reads CASSSPDSYEQYF. In nucleotides, the CDR3 is TGTGCCAGCAGCTCCCCGGACAGCTACGAGCAGTACTTC. Full variable domain (remainder filled in from reference TRBV28 and TRBJ2-7): DVKVTQSSRYLVKRTGEKVFLECVQDMDHENMFWYRQDPGLGLRLIYFSYDVKMKEKGDIPEGYSVSREKKERFSLILESASTNQTSMYLCASSSPDSYEQYFGPGTRLTVT.

The V gene is TRBV5-1, the J gene TRBJ1-1, with D possibly being TRBD1 (5 bases). The V gene lost 0 bases and the J gene lost 6 bases, with 12 bases spanning the gap. Germline V gives CDR1 SGHRS, CDR2 YFSETQ. The CDR3 sequence is 14 residues long. This CDR3 is CASSLEGISAEAFF. In DNA form, the CDR3 reads TGCGCCAGCAGCTTGGAGGGGATATCGGCTGAAGCTTTCTTT.

The rearrangement links TRBV4-1 to TRBJ1-4; the D is unclear. This CDR3 contains 13 residues. CDR1 is MGHRA, CDR2 YSYEKL, per germline. Trimming shortened V by 1 base and J by 8 bases, and 8 bases separated the two germline ends. The CDR3 is CASSQASGEKLFF. In DNA, the CDR3 is TGCGCCAGCAGCCAAGCTTCGGGGGAAAAACTGTTTTTT.

The chain links TRBV7-6 to TRBJ2-3; TRBD2 aligns across 9 bases. This CDR3 is built from 18 residues. The germline gives CDR1 SGHVS, CDR2 FNYEAQ. Trimming took 5 bases from V and 0 from J; bases not matched to a gene: 12. The CDR3 DNA reads TGTGCCAGCAGCCAATCCCCCCTAGCGGGGCCGAGCACAGATACGCAGTATTTT. This encodes CASSQSPLAGPSTDTQYF.

The V call is TRBV7-2, the J call TRBJ2-1, with D unresolved. The CDR3 runs to 14 residues. The germline CDR1 and CDR2 sequences are SGHTA and FQGNSA. V shed 2 bases and J shed 15 bases, with 20 bases lying between them. CDR3 amino acids: CASSLSILPSHPFF. The CDR3 DNA reads TGTGCCAGCAGCTTAAGTATCCTCCCATCACACCCGTTCTTC.

The chain is built from TRBV4-3 and TRBJ2-3; 14 bases agree with TRBD2. V lost 0 bases and J lost 4; bases outside the gene matches: 3. Germline CDR1 LGHNA, CDR2 YSLEER. The CDR3 runs 17 residues. The CDR3 nucleotides read TGCGCCAGCAGCCAAGATCGACTAGCGGGGGGGCCAGATACGCAGTATTTT. Its protein is CASSQDRLAGGPDTQYF.

The gene calls are TRBV5-1 and TRBJ2-7, with D possibly matching TRBD1 (6 bases). V was pared by 1 base and J by 3 bases, with 11 bases between. Germline CDR1 and CDR2: SGHRS and YFSETQ. The CDR3 runs 14 residues. The CDR3 DNA reads as TGCGCCAGCAGCTTGAAGCGGACAGACTACGAGCAGTACTTC. Residues: CASSLKRTDYEQYF.

The V and J genes are TRBV14 and TRBJ1-4, with 7 bases matching TRBD1. Per germline, CDR1 SGHDN and CDR2 FVKESK. This CDR3 comprises 16 residues. Trimming removed 1 base from V and 3 bases from J; junction bases left unmatched: 5. The CDR3 spells CASSQVYRGPNEKLFF. DNA for the CDR3: TGTGCCAGCAGCCAAGTATACAGGGGACCTAATGAAAAACTGTTTTTT.

The chain carries TRBV7-6 and TRBJ2-2; TRBD1 matches 7 bases. CDR1 and CDR2 (germline): SGHVS, FNYEAQ. The CDR3 totals 17 residues. V gave up 2 bases and J gave up 2 bases; unmatched junction bases: 8. CDR3 in DNA: TGTGCCAGCAGCTTATTTCGGGAAGGGGGCAACACCGGGGAGCTGTTTTTT. Its translation is CASSLFREGGNTGELFF.

This clone was counted only a few times. The J gene is TRBJ1-1, the V gene TRBV2; D unresolved. Trimming stripped 3 bases from V and 0 bases from J, with 8 bases between. The CDR3 extends over 14 amino acids. CDR1 is SNHLY, CDR2 FYNNEI, per germline. The CDR3 loop reads CASSEGRVNTEAFF. In DNA form, the CDR3 reads TGTGCCAGCAGTGAGGGCAGAGTGAACACTGAAGCTTTCTTT. Looking up the rest from reference TRBV2 and TRBJ1-1 gives the full variable domain: EPEVTQTPSHQVTQMGQEVILRCVPISNHLYFYWYRQILGQKVEFLVSFYNNEISEKSEIFDDQFSVERPDGSNFTLKIRSTKLEDSAMYFCASSEGRVNTEAFFGQGTRLTVV.

The V and J genes are TRBV4-2 and TRBJ1-2, with unresolved D. Germline CDR1 is LGHNA and CDR2 is YNFKEQ. There are 12 residues in the CDR3. With 1 base removed from V and 7 bases from J, the gap between germline ends came to 7 bases. The CDR3 reads CASSQAPGGYTF. The CDR3 nucleotides are TGTGCCAGCAGCCAAGCCCCAGGTGGCTACACCTTC.

This sequence joins TRBV10-3 and TRBJ2-5; 13 positions match TRBD2. Per germline, CDR1 ENHRY and CDR2 SYGVKD. V gave up 4 bases and J gave up 5 bases; unmatched junction bases: 4. The CDR3 loop spans 15 amino acids. DNA of the CDR3: TGTGCCATCAGTGGGACTAGCGGGGGTATGGAGACCCAGTACTTC. Its protein product is CAISGTSGGMETQYF.

The chain joins TRBV7-2 to TRBJ1-2, with D possibly matching TRBD1 (5 bases). Germline V gene data show CDR1 as SGHTA and CDR2 as FQGNSA. Trimming took 5 bases from V and 4 from J, leaving 8 bases between them. The CDR3 is 12 amino acids. The chain's CDR3 is CASSPDSYGYTF. For the CDR3, the DNA is TGTGCCAGCAGCCCCGACAGCTATGGCTACACCTTC.

The chain carries TRBV5-4 and TRBJ2-5, with TRBD2 as a possible D gene (6 bases). Between the trimmed V and J ends, which lost 4 bases and 7 bases, there was a span of 14 bases. The CDR3 covers 13 residues. CDR1 is SGHNT, CDR2 YYREEE, per germline (reference sequence). This chain's CDR3 is CASSTGPGGTQYF. Written as DNA, the CDR3 is TGTGCCAGCAGCACGGGGCCCGGGGGGACCCAGTACTTC.

Concerning this clone itself: The junction does not match germline at one end; this may be a read error. This rearrangement joins TRBV9 to TRBJ1-5, with D perhaps matching TRBD1 (6 bases). CDR1 SGDLS and CDR2 YYNGEE come from the germline V gene. The CDR3 is made up of 14 amino acids. The CDR3, as DNA: TGTGCCAGCGGCGTAGAGGGGGGGGTAAAGCCCCAGCATTTT. This gives the protein CASGVEGGVKPQHF.

The chain carries TRBV28 and TRBJ2-2; D is perhaps TRBD1 (6 bases). The CDR3 has 14 amino acids. Germline loops: CDR1 MDHEN, CDR2 SYDVKM. The V end lost 5 bases, the J end lost 3 bases, and 10 bases lay between the germline ends. The CDR3 sequence: CASSPTGYTGELFF. The CDR3 bases are TGTGCCAGCAGTCCGACAGGATACACCGGGGAGCTGTTTTTT. Complete variable domain (other parts from reference TRBV28 and TRBJ2-2): DVKVTQSSRYLVKRTGEKVFLECVQDMDHENMFWYRQDPGLGLRLIYFSYDVKMKEKGDIPEGYSVSREKKERFSLILESASTNQTSMYLCASSPTGYTGELFFGEGSRLTVL.

Here the CDR3 reads CASSQDLRLSPKDSYEQYF. CDR3 DNA: TGTGCCAGCAGCCAAGATCTACGACTCTCCCCTAAAGACTCCTACGAGCAGTACTTC. The chain recombines TRBV4-2 with TRBJ2-7; D is unresolved. Germline V gene data show CDR1 as LGHNA and CDR2 as YNFKEQ. This CDR3 is built from 19 residues. Trimming cost V 0 bases and J 0 bases, with 21 bases left between them.

The rearrangement joins TRBV18 to TRBJ2-5; TRBD1 matches 7 bases. The ends lost 5 bases at V and 2 bases at J; junction bases unmatched: 2. CDR1 and CDR2 from the germline V gene are KGHSH and LQKENI. The CDR3 length is 13 residues. As DNA, the CDR3 is TGTGCCAGCTCATGGGGACAGCAAGAGACCCAGTACTTC. As protein: CASSWGQQETQYF.

V is TRBV19 and J is TRBJ1-6; 7 bases are shared with TRBD1. With 4 bases clipped from V and 2 bases from J, the junction kept 8 bases outside the gene matches. The CDR3 has 17 residues. The germline gives CDR1 LNHDA, CDR2 SQIVND (reference sequence). For the CDR3, the DNA is TGTGCCAGTAGTACTCCCCCCAGGGGGACCTATAATTCACCCCTCCACTTT. Translated: CASSTPPRGTYNSPLHF.

V and J are TRBV5-1 and TRBJ1-1; possibly TRBD1 for D (5 bases). V lost 0 bases to trimming and J lost 5 bases, with 8 bases between them. CDR1 and CDR2 (germline): SGHRS, YFSETQ. This CDR3 has 13 amino acids. CDR3 in amino acids: CASSLDRQTEAFF. The CDR3 DNA reads TGCGCCAGCAGCTTGGATAGACAGACTGAAGCTTTCTTT.

This clone was found once. V usage is TRBV18 and J usage is TRBJ1-3; 7 bases line up with TRBD1. The V and J ends lost 1 base and 0 bases, in that order; junction bases with no gene match: 3. The CDR3 contains 16 residues. Germline CDR1 and CDR2: KGHSH and LQKENI. Here the CDR3 reads CASSPQGTASGNTIYF. CDR3 nucleotide sequence: TGTGCCAGCTCACCACAGGGGACAGCCTCTGGAAACACCATATATTTT. Based on the CDR3 plus reference TRBV18 and TRBJ1-3, the full variable domain is NAGVMQNPRHLVRRRGQEARLRCSPMKGHSHVYWYRQLPEEGLKFMVYLQKENIIDESGMPKERFSAEFPKEGPSILRIQQVVRGDSAAYFCASSPQGTASGNTIYFGEGSWLTVV.

In nucleotides, the CDR3 is TGTGCCAGCAGCCCGACAGGGACCGGCTACACCTTC. Protein product: CASSPTGTGYTF. The chain joins TRBV6-1 to TRBJ1-2; 7 bases align to TRBD1. Per the germline V gene, CDR1 is MNHNS and CDR2 is SASEGT. Germline trimming cut 6 bases from V and 8 bases from J; bases unmatched to any gene: 6. CDR3 length: 12 amino acids.

The chain carries TRBV4-2 and TRBJ2-7, with unresolved D. Germline CDR1 is LGHNA and CDR2 is YNFKEQ. V lost 1 base and J 4 bases, leaving 11 bases between the germline ends. The CDR3 loop spans 14 amino acids. The CDR3 DNA reads TGTGCCAGCAGCCAAGGTCCAGTGGCATACGAGCAGTACTTC. Translated: CASSQGPVAYEQYF.

V is TRBV2 and J is TRBJ1-1; TRBD1 is a possible D gene (6 bases). The CDR3 extends over 15 amino acids. Germline V gene sequence: CDR1 SNHLY, CDR2 FYNNEI. Trimming took 4 bases from V and 4 from J, leaving 16 bases between them. As DNA, the CDR3 is TGTGCCAGCAGTGGGCCCTTCCAAGGGGGCACTGAAGCTTTCTTT. It codes for CASSGPFQGGTEAFF. Combining the CDR3 with reference TRBV2 and TRBJ1-1 gives the whole variable domain EPEVTQTPSHQVTQMGQEVILRCVPISNHLYFYWYRQILGQKVEFLVSFYNNEISEKSEIFDDQFSVERPDGSNFTLKIRSTKLEDSAMYFCASSGPFQGGTEAFFGQGTRLTVV.

The rearrangement joins TRBV7-9 to TRBJ1-1; TRBD1 matches 9 bases. The CDR3 contains 16 residues. Germline loops: CDR1 SEHNR, CDR2 FQNEAQ (reference sequence). V trimming: 5 bases; J trimming: 5 bases; junction bases outside the gene matches: 12. CDR3 in DNA: TGTGCCAGCAGCCCTGGGACAGGGTGGAAAGAAACTGAAGCTTTCTTT. It codes for CASSPGTGWKETEAFF.

This chain connects TRBV19 to TRBJ2-1; 13 bases match TRBD2. The CDR3 spans 15 residues. CDR1 and CDR2 (germline): LNHDA, SQIVND (reference sequence). V lost 9 bases, J lost 6 bases, and 8 bases stayed unmatched. The CDR3 sequence is CASRILAGGSNEQFF. The DNA of the CDR3 is TGTGCCAGCCGAATACTAGCGGGGGGGAGCAATGAGCAGTTCTTC.

V is TRBV28 and J is TRBJ2-6; D not resolved. Trimming pared 4 bases from V and 0 bases from J, leaving 4 bases between. The CDR3 has 14 amino acids. In germline, CDR1 is MDHEN, CDR2 SYDVKM. The CDR3 DNA is TGTGCCAGCAGTTCCCACTCTGGGGCCAACGTCCTGACTTTC. Translated, it gives CASSSHSGANVLTF.